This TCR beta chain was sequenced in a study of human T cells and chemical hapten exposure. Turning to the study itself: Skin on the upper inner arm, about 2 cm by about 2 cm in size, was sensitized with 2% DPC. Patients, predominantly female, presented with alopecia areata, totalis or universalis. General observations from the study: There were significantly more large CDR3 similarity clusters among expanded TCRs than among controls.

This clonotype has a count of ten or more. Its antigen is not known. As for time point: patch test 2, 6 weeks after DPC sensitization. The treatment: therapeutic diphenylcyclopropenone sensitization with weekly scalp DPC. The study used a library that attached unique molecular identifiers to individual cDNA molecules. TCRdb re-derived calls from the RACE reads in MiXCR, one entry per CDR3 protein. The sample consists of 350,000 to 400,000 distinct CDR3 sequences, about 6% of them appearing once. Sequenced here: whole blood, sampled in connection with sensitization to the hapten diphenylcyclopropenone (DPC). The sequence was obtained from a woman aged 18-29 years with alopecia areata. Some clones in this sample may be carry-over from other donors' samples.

CDR3 coding DNA: TGTGCCAGCAGCTTAGACCAAAAAAATTCACCCCTCCACTTT. Its translation is CASSLDQKNSPLHF. V and J are TRBV7-9 and TRBJ1-6; D unresolved. The germline V gene has CDR1 SEHNR and CDR2 FQNEAQ (reference sequence). V was trimmed by 1 base and J by 7 bases, leaving 8 bases between them. The CDR3 spans 14 residues.